This is a list of T cell receptor beta chains from one sample in a study of blood T cell repertoires in COVID-19. The method was immunoSEQ multiplex PCR; TCRdb's version includes in-frame clones alone and lacks a portion of them. This table has a few hundred thousand clones, 85% appearing once. The sample comprised PBMCs or T cells enriched from blood (not recorded which). These receptors were taken from a woman aged 45-65 years who had recovered from COVID-19. CDR3s include the opening cysteine and the closing phenylalanine or tryptophan. The D gene is left open where the match is weak. Some rows have no size entry. The others give once, few or many, or a class for an expanded clone.

clone_size	v_call	d_call	j_call	cdr3_aa	cdr3_nt
.	TRBV7-9	TRBD1	TRBJ1-6	CASSWTGDPNSPLHF	TGTGCCAGCAGCTGGACAGGGGATCCGAATTCACCCCTCCACTTT
.	TRBV30	.	TRBJ1-1	CAWNPIGQGSTEAFF	TGTGCCTGGAACCCCATAGGCCAGGGGAGCACTGAAGCTTTCTTT
.	TRBV5-4	.	TRBJ2-5	CASSLVGQTETQYF	TGTGCCAGCAGCTTAGTTGGGCAGACGGAGACCCAGTACTTC
.	TRBV7-9	TRBD1	TRBJ2-1	CASSSPDRGARNEQFF	TGTGCCAGCAGCTCCCCGGACAGGGGGGCGCGCAATGAGCAGTTCTTC
many	TRBV30	.	TRBJ1-5	CAWSPGGNQPQHF	TGTGCCTGGAGCCCCGGGGGAAATCAGCCCCAGCATTTT
.	TRBV6-5	.	TRBJ1-2	CASRLMGRDYGYTF	TGTGCCAGCAGGTTAATGGGGAGGGACTATGGCTACACCTTC
.	TRBV3-1/TRBV3-2	TRBD2	TRBJ2-7	CASSQQTGRMEYF	TGTGCCAGCAGCCAACAGACCGGGAGGATGGAATACTTC
few	TRBV7-9	TRBD1	TRBJ2-2	CASSLSKTGETGELFF	TGTGCCAGCAGCTTATCGAAAACAGGGGAAACCGGGGAGCTGTTTTTT
.	TRBV5-4	.	TRBJ2-7	CASSLRLVEQYF	TGTGCCAGCAGTCTACGACTAGTTGAGCAGTACTTC
.	TRBV18	TRBD2	TRBJ2-3	CASSPAGVTNTDTQYF	TGTGCCAGCTCACCGGCGGGAGTTACGAACACAGATACGCAGTATTTT
.	TRBV7-2	.	TRBJ2-5	CASSPRTKGETQYF	TGTGCCAGCAGCCCCAGGACAAAGGGGGAGACCCAGTACTTC